A single sample is the source of the 12 T cell receptor beta chains below, sequenced in a study of neurological immune-mediated disorders. TCRdb reanalysed the 5' RACE reads using MiXCR and keeps one entry per CDR3 protein. Among tens of thousands of distinct CDR3 sequences, approximately 4.5% were seen once, and the ten largest hold 23%. Sequences were obtained from PBMCs. These receptors originate from a man aged 18 to 29 in good health.

At least ten counts were recorded for this clonotype. This chain connects TRBV20-1 to TRBJ1-2; TRBD1 aligns across 8 bases. The V segment lost 3 bases and the J segment 4 bases; nucleotides outside the gene matches: 10. The CDR3 runs to 15 residues. Germline lookup yields CDR1 DFQATT and CDR2 SNEGSKA (reference sequence). CDR3 in amino acids: CSARGQAFNSYGYTF. CDR3 DNA: TGCAGTGCTAGGGGACAGGCGTTCAACTCCTATGGCTACACCTTC.

This clonotype was recorded at least ten times. The rearrangement links TRBV12-3 or TRBV12-4 to TRBJ2-5, with 15 bases aligning to TRBD2. CDR3 length: 18 residues. The ends lost 5 bases at V and 5 bases at J; junction bases unmatched: 12. CDR3 amino acids: CASSLSPGLAGGGETQYF. CDR3 coding DNA: TGTGCCAGCAGTCTGTCTCCGGGACTAGCGGGGGGTGGGGAGACCCAGTACTTC.

At least ten counts were recorded for this clonotype. CDR3 coding DNA: TGTGCCACCAGTGATTTGAGAAGCACAGATACGCAGTATTTT. The encoded protein is CATSDLRSTDTQYF. This chain links TRBV24-1 with TRBJ2-3; D gene unclear. Germline V gene data show CDR1 as KGHDR and CDR2 as SFDVKD. The germline V and J ends were trimmed by 0 bases and 0 bases, with 3 bases remaining between them. This CDR3 spans 14 amino acids.

This clonotype came up many times. The chain uses TRBV20-1 and TRBJ2-7, with 9 bases aligning to TRBD1. Unmatched junction bases numbered 8, after V lost 6 bases and J lost 5 bases. CDR3 length: 13 residues. Looked up from germline, CDR1 is DFQATT and CDR2 is SNEGSKA (reference sequence). The CDR3 spells CSAPRTGVDEQYF. In nucleotides, the CDR3 is TGCAGTGCCCCTCGGACAGGGGTCGACGAGCAGTACTTC.

This clonotype was seen many times. The rearrangement links TRBV20-1 to TRBJ2-3; 9 bases map to TRBD1. The germline CDR1 and CDR2 sequences are DFQATT and SNEGSKA (reference sequence). The CDR3 is 14 residues long. Trimming at V came to 6 bases and at J to 2 bases, leaving 6 bases not matched to a gene. CDR3 residues: CSAPRTGVTDTQYF. CDR3 DNA: TGCAGTGCCCCCCGGACAGGGGTCACAGATACGCAGTATTTT.

This clonotype was observed at least ten times. The chain uses TRBV5-1 and TRBJ2-2; tentatively, D is TRBD2 (6 bases). The V end was cut by 0 bases, the J end by 4 bases, with 10 bases between. This CDR3 spans 15 amino acids. CDR1 and CDR2 (germline): SGHRS, YFSETQ. The CDR3 spells CASSLDGTLTGELFF. The CDR3 DNA sequence: TGCGCCAGCAGCTTGGACGGGACTCTCACCGGGGAGCTGTTTTTT. The variable domain in full, with the rest retrieved from reference TRBV5-1 and TRBJ2-2, is KAGVTQTPRYLIKTRGQQVTLSCSPISGHRSVSWYQQTPGQGLQFLFEYFSETQRNKGNFPGRFSGRQFSNSRSEMNVSTLELGDSALYLCASSLDGTLTGELFFGEGSRLTVL.

At least ten counts were recorded for this clonotype. The chain uses TRBV5-1 and TRBJ2-7, with D possibly being TRBD1 (5 bases). The V gene lost 0 bases and the J gene lost 2 bases, with 12 bases spanning the gap. Germline V gene sequence: CDR1 SGHRS, CDR2 YFSETQ. This CDR3 spans 15 amino acids. The CDR3 nucleotides read TGCGCCAGCAGCTTGGCCGCAGGGCTAACCTACGAGCAGTACTTC. Translating it yields CASSLAAGLTYEQYF.

This clonotype was observed a few times. The chain carries TRBV7-2 and TRBJ1-6; tentatively, D is TRBD1 (5 bases). Deletions cut 3 bases from V and 9 bases from J, with 12 bases between. The CDR3 has 14 amino acids. Germline CDR1 and CDR2: SGHTA and FQGNSA. The CDR3 bases are TGTGCCAGCAGCTTGCAGGGTGTTGGTTCACCCCTCCACTTT. Translating it yields CASSLQGVGSPLHF.

This clonotype was seen at least ten times. The chain is built from TRBV6-1 and TRBJ2-3; 9 positions agree with TRBD1. This CDR3 has 14 residues. Germline V lookup: CDR1 MNHNS, CDR2 SASEGT. The V and J ends lost 6 bases and 4 bases, in that order; junction bases with no gene match: 5. CDR3 amino acids: CASRRDRVADTQYF. Written as DNA, the CDR3 is TGTGCCAGCAGACGGGACAGGGTGGCAGATACGCAGTATTTT.

This clonotype appeared a single time. CDR3 DNA sequence: TGTGCCAGCAGCTTGGAACAGTACGAGCAGTACTTC. Its translation: CASSLEQYEQYF. V is TRBV7-9 and J is TRBJ2-7; no clear D gene. V was pared by 3 bases and J by 4 bases, with 7 bases between. The V gene's germline CDR1 is SEHNR and CDR2 FQNEAQ (reference sequence). The CDR3 is made up of 12 amino acids.

This clonotype was detected many times. V is TRBV5-1 and J is TRBJ2-2, with 9 bases lining up with TRBD2. Per the germline V gene, CDR1 is SGHRS and CDR2 is YFSETQ. This CDR3 is built from 15 residues. The J segment lost 7 bases and the V segment lost 1 base, leaving 5 bases of the junction unmatched. The chain's CDR3 is CASSLPSGDGGELFF. The CDR3 DNA is TGCGCCAGCAGCTTGCCTAGCGGGGACGGCGGGGAGCTGTTTTTT.

This clonotype was recorded many times. The V call is TRBV6-5, the J call TRBJ1-5; a possible D gene is TRBD1 (5 bases). The CDR3 totals 12 residues. Per the germline V gene, CDR1 is MNHEY and CDR2 is SVGAGI. The CDR3 region is CVTGGGGQPQHF. DNA for the CDR3: TGTGTTACGGGGGGGGGGGGTCAGCCCCAGCATTTT.